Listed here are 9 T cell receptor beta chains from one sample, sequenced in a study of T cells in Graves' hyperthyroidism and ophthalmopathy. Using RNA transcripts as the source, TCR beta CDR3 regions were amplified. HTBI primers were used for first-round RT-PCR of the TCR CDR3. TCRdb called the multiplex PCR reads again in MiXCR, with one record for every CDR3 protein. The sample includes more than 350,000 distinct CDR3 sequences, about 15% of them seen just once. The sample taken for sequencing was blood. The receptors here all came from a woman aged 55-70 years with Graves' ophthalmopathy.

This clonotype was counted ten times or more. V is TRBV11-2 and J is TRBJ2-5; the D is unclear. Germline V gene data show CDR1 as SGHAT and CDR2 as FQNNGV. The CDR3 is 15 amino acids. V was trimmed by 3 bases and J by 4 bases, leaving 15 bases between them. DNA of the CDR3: TGTGCCAGCAGCTTCCTCCCTGGTGCAGGAGAGACCCAGTACTTC. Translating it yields CASSFLPGAGETQYF.

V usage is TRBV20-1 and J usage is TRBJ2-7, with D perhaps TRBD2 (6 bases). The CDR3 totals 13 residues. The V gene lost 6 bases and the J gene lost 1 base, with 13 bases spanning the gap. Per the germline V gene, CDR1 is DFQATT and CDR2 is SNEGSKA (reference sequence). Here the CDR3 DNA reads TGCAGTGCCACTGACGGAGGGTCCTACGAGCAGTACTTC. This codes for CSATDGGSYEQYF.

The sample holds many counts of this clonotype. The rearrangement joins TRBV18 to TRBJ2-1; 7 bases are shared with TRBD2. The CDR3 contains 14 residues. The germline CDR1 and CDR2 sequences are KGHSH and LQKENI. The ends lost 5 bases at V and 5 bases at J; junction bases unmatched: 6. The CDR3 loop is CASSELAKNNEQFF. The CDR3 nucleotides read TGTGCCAGCTCAGAACTAGCGAAAAACAATGAGCAGTTCTTC.

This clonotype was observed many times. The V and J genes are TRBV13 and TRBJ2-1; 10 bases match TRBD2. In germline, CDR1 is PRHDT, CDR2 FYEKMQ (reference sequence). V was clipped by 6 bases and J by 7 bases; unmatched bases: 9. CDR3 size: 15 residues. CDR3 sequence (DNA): TGTGCCAGCAGGGATACTAGCGGGAAGGGAAATGAGCAGTTCTTC. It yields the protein CASRDTSGKGNEQFF.

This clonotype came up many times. The CDR3 loop reads CASSLKGRPYEQYF. CDR3 nucleotides: TGTGCCAGCAGCTTAAAGGGAAGACCCTACGAGCAGTACTTC. J is TRBJ2-7 and V is TRBV7-9, with D uncertain. CDR1 is SEHNR and CDR2 is FQNEAQ in the germline V gene (reference sequence). This CDR3 is 14 amino acids long. V was shortened by 2 bases and J by 2 bases, with 10 bases between the two germline ends. Based on the CDR3 plus reference TRBV7-9 and TRBJ2-7, the full variable domain is DTGVSQNPRHKITKRGQNVTFRCDPISEHNRLYWYRQTLGQGPEFLTYFQNEAQLEKSRLLSDRFSAERPKGSFSTLEIQRTEQGDSAMYLCASSLKGRPYEQYFGPGTRLTVT.

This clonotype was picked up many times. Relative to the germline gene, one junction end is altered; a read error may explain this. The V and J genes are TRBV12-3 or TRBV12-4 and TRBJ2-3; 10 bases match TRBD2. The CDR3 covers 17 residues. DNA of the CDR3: TGTGCCAGCGGTTTAGAGGTGCTAGCGGGAGCCACAGATACGCAGTATTTT. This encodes CASGLEVLAGATDTQYF.

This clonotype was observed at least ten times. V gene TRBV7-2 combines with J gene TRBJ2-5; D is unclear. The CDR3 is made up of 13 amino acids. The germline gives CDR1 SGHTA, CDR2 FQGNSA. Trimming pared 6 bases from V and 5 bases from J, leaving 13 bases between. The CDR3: CASRRATDETQYF. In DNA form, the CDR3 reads TGTGCCAGCAGACGAGCAACGGATGAGACCCAGTACTTC.

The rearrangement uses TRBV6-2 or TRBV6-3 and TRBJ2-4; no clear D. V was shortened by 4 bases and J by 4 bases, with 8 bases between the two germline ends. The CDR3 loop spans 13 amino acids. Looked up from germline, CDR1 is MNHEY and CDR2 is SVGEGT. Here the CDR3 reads CASSWGGKNIQYF. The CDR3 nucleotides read TGTGCCAGCAGTTGGGGTGGGAAAAACATTCAGTACTTC.

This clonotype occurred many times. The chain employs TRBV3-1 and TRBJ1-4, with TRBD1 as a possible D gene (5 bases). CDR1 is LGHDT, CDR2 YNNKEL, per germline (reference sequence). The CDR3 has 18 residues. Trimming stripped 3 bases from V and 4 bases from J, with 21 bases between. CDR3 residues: CASSQLVDTGPGNEKLFF. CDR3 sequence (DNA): TGTGCCAGCAGCCAGCTTGTGGATACAGGACCTGGTAATGAAAAACTGTTTTTT.